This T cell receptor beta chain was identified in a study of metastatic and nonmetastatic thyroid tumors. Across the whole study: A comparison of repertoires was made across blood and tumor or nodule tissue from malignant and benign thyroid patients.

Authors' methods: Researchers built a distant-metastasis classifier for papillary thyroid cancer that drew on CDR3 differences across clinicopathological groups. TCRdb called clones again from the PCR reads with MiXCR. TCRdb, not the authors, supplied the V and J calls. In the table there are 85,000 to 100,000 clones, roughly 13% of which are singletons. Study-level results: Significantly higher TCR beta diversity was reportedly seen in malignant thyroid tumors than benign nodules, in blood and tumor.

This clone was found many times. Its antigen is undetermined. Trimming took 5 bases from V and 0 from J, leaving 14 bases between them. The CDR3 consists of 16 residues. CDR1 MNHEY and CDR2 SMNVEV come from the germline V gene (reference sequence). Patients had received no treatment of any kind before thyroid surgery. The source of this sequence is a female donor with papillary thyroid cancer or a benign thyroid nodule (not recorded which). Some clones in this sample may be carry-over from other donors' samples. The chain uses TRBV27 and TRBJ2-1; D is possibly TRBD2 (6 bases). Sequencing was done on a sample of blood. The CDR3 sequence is CASSPFLATSYNEQFF. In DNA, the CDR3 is TGTGCCAGCAGTCCTTTCCTAGCGACCTCCTACAATGAGCAGTTCTTC.